Reported below is one TCR beta chain. Its antigen is unidentified. As every portion of the isolated RNA was reverse transcribed, the sequencing read expressed TCRB transcripts. The assay was immunoSEQ multiplex PCR, and TCRdb's table has in-frame clones only and misses some. This table holds more than 300,000 clones, approximately 12% found once. CD4+ naive, central memory, regulatory and stem cell-like memory cells were sorted via CD45RO/CCR7/CD25/CD127/CD95/CD27. This record comes from a study of beta chain features in type 1 diabetes. Study summary: The samples had around 98 million sorted cells examined in all.

This CDR3 region has 15 residues. Germline CDR1 and CDR2: ENHRY and SYGVKD. The J segment lost 2 bases and the V segment lost 3 bases, leaving 2 bases of the junction unmatched. Study-wide findings and caveats: VDJ junctions in type 1 diabetes patients carried more deletions and fewer insertions. There was a moderate but significant shortening of TCRB CDR3s in all four CD4+ subsets of Type 1 diabetes patients. Naive, central memory and Treg TCRB repertoires appeared more alike in patients than in healthy donors.

The receptor comes from a woman between 18 and 29 years old with type 1 diabetes. Sequencing was carried out using naive CD4+ T cells from blood. J is TRBJ2-3 and V is TRBV10-3; 10 bases match TRBD2. CDR3 sequence (DNA): TGTGCCATCAGTGAACTAGCGGGGTACACAGATACGCAGTATTTT. This encodes CAISELAGYTDTQYF.